This T cell receptor beta chain emerged from a study of radiation and T cells in renal cell carcinoma. Study-level points and caveats: Irradiated tumors had higher TCR clonality than control tumors.

Profiled with immunoSEQ multiplex PCR; TCRdb holds only in-frame clones, not every one. The sample contains 12,000 to 15,000 clones, around 60% of which appear only once. CDR1 is SGHTA and CDR2 is FQGNSA in the germline V gene. The CDR3 loop spans 16 amino acids. V lost 3 bases, J lost 5 bases, and 11 bases stayed unmatched. Specified treatment: treatment-naive control, cytoreductive nephrectomy. The patient's renal cell carcinoma had clear cell pathology. On this clone itself: The target antigen is unknown.

This chain connects TRBV7-2 to TRBJ1-1, with 8 bases fitting TRBD1. The input for sequencing was tumor tissue, taken from a patient whose treatment was nephrectomy without radiotherapy. This sequence originates from a man aged 45-65 years with renal cell carcinoma. The DNA for the CDR3 is TGTGCCAGCAGCTTGTGGGGGACAGGATCGGTTACTGAAGCTTTCTTT. This encodes CASSLWGTGSVTEAFF.